This is a list of T cell receptor beta chains from one sample in a study of graft-versus-host responses after intestinal transplantation. The protocol was immunoSEQ multiplex PCR, while the TCRdb copy is restricted to in-frame clones and leaves out a portion. The table has 98,000 or so clones, roughly 83% seen once. This sample comprised PBMCs, obtained 255 days after intestinal transplant. These receptors originate from a human patient who received an intestinal transplant, so some T cells may come from the graft donor. The CDR3 runs from the conserved cysteine through the conserved F or W. Each record gives: V gene, J gene, clone size, D gene, CDR3 DNA, CDR3 protein. The D gene is left open where the match is weak. For some rows the clone size is stated as once, few or many, or as a class when expanded; others skip it.

v_call: TRBV5-8; j_call: TRBJ2-7; clone_size: few; d_call: NA; cdr3_nt: TGTGCCAGCAGCCACCGACAGACGCACTACGAGCAGTACTTC; cdr3_aa: CASSHRQTHYEQYF
v_call: TRBV16; j_call: TRBJ2-5; clone_size: NA; d_call: NA; cdr3_nt: TGTGCCAGCAGCCACAGTGAACAAGAGACCCAGTACTTC; cdr3_aa: CASSHSEQETQYF
v_call: TRBV28; j_call: TRBJ1-2; clone_size: NA; d_call: TRBD1; cdr3_nt: TGTGCCAGCAGTCACCGACAGGGGACGGTCTATGGCTACACCTTC; cdr3_aa: CASSHRQGTVYGYTF
v_call: TRBV6-4; j_call: TRBJ1-1; clone_size: NA; d_call: NA; cdr3_nt: TGTGCCAGCAGTAACTCTAGGGGCAACATGAACACTGAAGCTTTCTTT; cdr3_aa: CASSNSRGNMNTEAFF
v_call: TRBV7-8; j_call: TRBJ2-1; clone_size: NA; d_call: TRBD2; cdr3_nt: TGTGCCAGCAGCTTCCTTAGCGGGGGGGCATACAATGAGCAGTTCTTC; cdr3_aa: CASSFLSGGAYNEQFF
v_call: TRBV14; j_call: TRBJ2-5; clone_size: NA; d_call: NA; cdr3_nt: TGTGCCAGCAGCCTCTTGAGGCTTGGGGGGGGCAGAGAGACCCAGTACTTC; cdr3_aa: CASSLLRLGGGRETQYF
v_call: TRBV10-1; j_call: TRBJ2-2; clone_size: NA; d_call: NA; cdr3_nt: TGCGCCAGCAAACCTGGCACGAACACCGGGGAGCTGTTTTTT; cdr3_aa: CASKPGTNTGELFF
v_call: TRBV9; j_call: TRBJ1-6; clone_size: NA; d_call: TRBD1; cdr3_nt: TGTGCCAGCAGCGCCAGCCCAGGGGGAAATTCACCCCTCCACTTT; cdr3_aa: CASSASPGGNSPLHF
v_call: TRBV6-5; j_call: TRBJ2-2; clone_size: NA; d_call: NA; cdr3_nt: TGTGCCAGCAGTTACTCGGGCACCGGGGAGCTGTTTTTT; cdr3_aa: CASSYSGTGELFF
v_call: TRBV19; j_call: TRBJ1-4; clone_size: NA; d_call: NA; cdr3_nt: TGTGCCAGTGGAGATATGGCTAATGAAAAACTGTTTTTT; cdr3_aa: CASGDMANEKLFF
v_call: TRBV7-9; j_call: TRBJ1-2; clone_size: NA; d_call: TRBD1; cdr3_nt: TGTGCCAGCAGCCTTTGGACAGGGAATAACTACACCTTC; cdr3_aa: CASSLWTGNNYTF
v_call: TRBV14; j_call: TRBJ2-5; clone_size: NA; d_call: NA; cdr3_nt: TGTGCCAGCAGCCTTCAATCCGTGGAGACCCAGTACTTC; cdr3_aa: CASSLQSVETQYF
v_call: TRBV29-1; j_call: TRBJ2-5; clone_size: NA; d_call: TRBD2; cdr3_nt: TGCAGCGTTCTTCCCAACTACTCCGGGACTAGCGGGGGGATGGAGACCCAGTACTTC; cdr3_aa: CSVLPNYSGTSGGMETQYF
v_call: TRBV6-4; j_call: TRBJ2-1; clone_size: many; d_call: TRBD2; cdr3_nt: TGTGCCAGCAGTGACACTAGCGGGGGGGCCAATGAGCAGTTCTTC; cdr3_aa: CASSDTSGGANEQFF
v_call: TRBV18; j_call: TRBJ2-7; clone_size: NA; d_call: NA; cdr3_nt: TGTGCCAGCTCACCAAGGGCTAGCCTCTCCTACGAGCAGTACTTC; cdr3_aa: CASSPRASLSYEQYF
v_call: TRBV7-6; j_call: TRBJ2-5; clone_size: few; d_call: TRBD2; cdr3_nt: TGTGCCAGCAGCTTCTACTTAGCGGGACAAGAGACCCAGTACTTC; cdr3_aa: CASSFYLAGQETQYF
v_call: TRBV20-1; j_call: TRBJ1-1; clone_size: NA; d_call: NA; cdr3_nt: TGCAGTGCTAGAGAGGACACTGAAGCTTTCTTT; cdr3_aa: CSAREDTEAFF
v_call: TRBV5-6; j_call: TRBJ2-7; clone_size: few; d_call: NA; cdr3_nt: TGTGCCAGCAGCGGGGAGAAAGGCAGATCCTACGAGCAGTACTTC; cdr3_aa: CASSGEKGRSYEQYF
v_call: TRBV30; j_call: TRBJ2-6; clone_size: NA; d_call: NA; cdr3_nt: TGTGCCTGGGGCTCCGGCTCTGGGGCCAACGTCCTGACTTTC; cdr3_aa: CAWGSGSGANVLTF
v_call: TRBV27; j_call: TRBJ1-1; clone_size: NA; d_call: NA; cdr3_nt: TGTGCCAGCAGTACCGGGGGGAACACTGAAGCTTTCTTT; cdr3_aa: CASSTGGNTEAFF
v_call: TRBV6-6; j_call: TRBJ2-7; clone_size: NA; d_call: TRBD1; cdr3_nt: TGTGCCAGCACTCCTAGGACAGGGGGGTACGAGCAGTACTTC; cdr3_aa: CASTPRTGGYEQYF
v_call: TRBV10-2; j_call: TRBJ2-1; clone_size: NA; d_call: TRBD2; cdr3_nt: TGCGCCAGCACAAGTGGCGGGAGTACCCCTGGAGGCTCCTTTTACAATGAGCAGTTCTTC; cdr3_aa: CASTSGGSTPGGSFYNEQFF